What follows is one TCR beta chain and its context. Which antigen it targets is not known. No clone much larger than this one lies a single base away; base qualities are absent. The sample is drawn from a study of cytomegalovirus exposure and HLA in healthy donors (dated by TCRdb to 2017 to 2019). Context from the whole study: An earlier analysis of approximately 640 of the donors reported about 250 Gb of sequence data and 100 million to 140 million unique TCR beta sequences from about 200 million T cells. Approximately 300 gigabases of sequencing data and approximately 80 million unique TCR sequences were included in an early release covering about 600 HLA-typed donors. Among the roughly 430 genotyped donors, about 83% belonged to the genetic ancestry cluster associated with self-reported Caucasian donors. The study was designed to test whether signatures of past pathogen exposure could be identified by cataloging public T cell receptors. Using immunosequencing, the study profiled T cell repertoires from 500 to 800 subjects and related those repertoires to cytomegalovirus serostatus. In addition to the first cohort of 666 subjects, a separate validation cohort of approximately 130 different subjects was used. To predict cytomegalovirus infection status, the study brought together high-throughput TCR immunosequencing, statistical association of individual TCRs with disease status, and machine learning. In a later analysis, previously published TCR beta repertoires from fewer than 750 donors were re-analyzed and high-resolution HLA genotyping was added so that TCR occurrence patterns could be studied. The later analysis used no new phenotypic data to find candidate immune exposures, relying instead on TCR beta sequences and their occurrence across donors. To decide whether each TCR beta V gene segment behaved as functional or pseudogenic, an earlier analysis of some 600 of the donors relied on high-throughput TCR beta sequencing. Alongside the repertoire data, information on donor age, sex, ethnicity and CMV serostatus was compiled. In a later genetic analysis, genome-wide SNP genotypes for 398 of the 666 donors were used, and that subset was treated as a discovery cohort. Every repertoire in the discovery cohort had been generated on one and the same sequencing platform. HLA typing covered class I and class II loci at four-digit resolution. Typing coverage differed by locus: A, B, C, DRB1 and DQB1 were typed in about 620-640 donors, DQA1 in roughly 500, DPA1 in some 600, and DPB1 in roughly 450. Because of strong linkage in the cohort, roughly five DR-DQ haplotypes were treated as single units for association and clustering. Among about 410 genotyped donors of the cohort, an average of around 250,000 unique TCR beta nucleotide sequences was sequenced per donor, of which about 19% were non-productive. Results the study describes overall, beyond this receptor: A further reported finding was that TCR beta sequences accurately predicted the HLA-A and HLA-B alleles for most subjects in the first cohort. A later genetic analysis reported fewer N-insertions in productive TCRs among donors in an Asian-associated ancestry cluster than the approximately 670-donor mean. According to a later analysis, most CMV-associated TCR beta chains appeared to be HLA-restricted, and the HLA associations seemed to be driven largely by CMV exposure. Most TCR sequences were observed very rarely across donors, whereas some public TCRs were present in many individuals. A later analysis found that HLA-associated TCR beta chains were more clonally expanded and had lower generation probabilities than equally common non-associated chains. Specific HLA alleles were associated with some 15,000 TCR beta sequences at a false discovery rate of 0.05 in a later analysis. Because HLA typing was missing for some donors at each locus, association tests included only the typed subset. In an earlier analysis of fewer than 700 of the donors, most TCR beta V segments appeared in productive rearrangements about 87% or about 30% of the time, broadly matching IMGT annotations. Linkage disequilibrium might explain the correlated functional status among segregating V segments, but an unknown experimental factor could not be excluded. The classifier was reported to diagnose cytomegalovirus status with high specificity and sensitivity in both the original and validation cohorts. V-gene and J-gene trimming of TCR beta chains was associated with a missense DCLRE1C variant in a later genetic analysis, and the association was replicated in an independent cohort. A later analysis found that TCR association rates varied across HLA loci, with DRB1 alleles showing the most associated TCRs and HLA-C alleles the fewest. It was suggested by the authors that the approach could potentially be generalized to other disease states and immunological phenotypes. The presence/absence analyses assumed that sequencing depth was roughly uniform across donors, and that assumption may not be true. In vitro tests confirmed that three of the cytomegalovirus-associated TCR beta chains recognize cytomegalovirus antigens. The earlier analysis of a few hundred of the donors excluded fewer than 20 rarely observed V segments, including chromosome 9 orphons, because counts were too low. The cohort was sequenced for TCR beta chains only, and without alpha or paired-chain data the features that could be detected were limited. Immune exposure information for the cohort was limited to CMV serostatus. When HLA alleles, especially DR and DQ, strongly co-occurred, TCR associations were difficult to assign to individual alleles. The sequencing pipeline was judged likely to have produced a cluster of highly shared sequence variants as a technical artifact. A later analysis reported that several top co-occurrence clusters appeared linked to parvovirus B19, influenza, CMV and Epstein-Barr virus. The study listed approximately 150 TCR beta chains as associated with cytomegalovirus.

The cohort consisted of 670 or so healthy bone marrow donors. At the time of sampling, every cohort member was nominally healthy, though immune exposures that went unrecorded were likely present. The donor was CMV seropositive and belonged to the group of more than 250 seropositive cohort members. Each donor provided a peripheral blood sample, and peripheral blood mononuclear cells were used for TCR beta sequencing. Genomic DNA extraction from the blood cell samples was performed with the Qiagen DNeasy Blood Extraction Kit. The library was prepared using the immunoSEQ multiplex PCR assay. For the multiplex PCR, a mixture combining 60 forward primers for TCR Vbeta segments and 13 reverse primers for TCR Jbeta segments was used. A multiplex PCR assay on genomic DNA amplified the CDR3 region of rearranged TCR beta genes. The amplified TCR beta libraries were sequenced on the Illumina HiSeq System as 87-base-pair reads. The original methods were these. Across the 666 repertoires, a later analysis counted 80 million or so unique TCR beta chains, around 11 million of which were shared by at least two donors. Raw reads were error-corrected and collapsed into unique sequences with a nearest-neighbor algorithm that merged closely related sequences to remove PCR and sequencing errors. Alignment of CDR3 sequences to IMGT reference sequences was used to assign V, D and J gene segments. Each retained sequence needed at least a six-nucleotide match to both a V gene segment and a J gene segment. A rearrangement was called productive if the CDR3 had no stop codons and remained in frame with V and J, and every other rearrangement was called non-productive. Following IMGT convention, CDR3 was defined as the stretch from the second conserved V-encoded cysteine to the conserved J-encoded phenylalanine. In an earlier analysis of roughly 580 of the donors, sequences lacking an unambiguous match to a single V gene segment were excluded. An earlier analysis of a few hundred of the donors classified V segments as functional when productive rearrangements were above 56.7% and as segregating when the standard deviation between donors was above 5%. A statistical classification framework was built for diagnosing cytomegalovirus status from the catalog of TCR beta chain sequences. V and J gene assignment, in a later analysis, came from comparing TCR nucleotide sequences with IMGT/GENE-DB human TR gene sequences. The TCRdist pipeline was used in a later analysis to assign CDR3 sequences and most-parsimonious VDJ recombination scenarios. In a later analysis, each TCR beta chain was defined by its CDR3 amino acid sequence together with its V-gene family, and reads lacking a unique V-gene family were excluded. To address suspected cross-contamination and a sequencing artifact, a later analysis removed 450 to 700 highly shared, low-generation-probability nucleotide sequences. For each public chain, a later analysis derived a clonal expansion index from normalized ranks of inferred template counts within each repertoire. In a later analysis, generation probabilities were computed with a VDJ recombination model fitted to out-of-frame rearrangements, and the resulting probabilities were checked against IGoR. In a later analysis, hypergeometric tests were used to score TCR-TCR, TCR-HLA and TCR-CMV co-occurrence, with a repertoire-size bias correction applied to TCR pairs. To estimate false discovery rates, a later analysis permuted the HLA or CMV assignments 20 times. In a later analysis, co-occurring TCRs were grouped with DBSCAN, and TCRdist sequence similarity was added when clustering was performed within HLA-allele-positive subsets. Repertoires with fewer than 30,000 or more than 120,000 public chains were left out of co-occurrence clustering, as were five repertoires with anomalous nucleotide sharing. In TCRdb, the immuneACCESS table is reduced to in-frame sequences with V and J assigned. These tables do not hold every clone; where another copy was compared, an unresolved V gene accounts for under half, and the others remain unexplained. That table furnishes V, J and clone size, whereas the DNA furnished D and trimming. This sample is represented by under 85,000 clones; 79% of them were singletons. The top ten hold 22% of the sample.

The receptor's source is a woman between 35 and 50 years old in good health and CMV-seropositive. Sequenced: PBMCs.

The CDR3 sequence is CASSLGGLAGVEETQYF. The DNA sequence reads TGTGCCAGCAGCTTGGGGGGACTAGCGGGGGTTGAAGAGACCCAGTACTTC. The chain uses TRBV5-4 and TRBJ2-5; TRBD2 matches 14 bases in the middle. Measured from the cysteine to the phenylalanine, the CDR3 is 17 residues long. The entry retains the CDR3 DNA only, 51 bases that are in frame from base 1. V ends up 0 bases short and J 3 bases short, with an unmatched junction base count of 4. The germline V gene (reference sequence) yields SGHNT for CDR1 and YYREEE for CDR2.